The 4 T cell receptor beta chains in this list originate from one sample, sequenced in a study of T-cell memory formation after mild COVID-19. A single record per CDR3 protein comes from TCRdb applying MiXCR to the 5' RACE reads. The sample lists more than 250,000 distinct CDR3 sequences, roughly 18% seen once, with 23% in the top ten. Material for sequencing was PBMCs or a T cell subset sorted from them (not recorded which). The receptors stem from a man between 18 and 35 years old who had mild COVID-19 (a few samples of this study predate the infection). Cell type and time point are not known.

This clonotype was seen only a few times. This chain uses TRBV19 with TRBJ2-3; 7 positions agree with TRBD2. After removal of 0 bases from V and 3 bases from J, the junction contained 6 bases not matched to a gene. The germline gives CDR1 LNHDA, CDR2 SQIVND (reference sequence). The CDR3 covers 16 residues. CDR3 loop: CASSIDLAGVTDTQYF. CDR3 in DNA: TGTGCCAGTAGTATAGATCTCGCGGGGGTAACAGATACGCAGTATTTT.

The V and J genes are TRBV20-1 and TRBJ2-6; D might be TRBD1 or TRBD2, each matching 5 bases. This CDR3 spans 16 amino acids. Germline values: CDR1 DFQATT, CDR2 SNEGSKA (reference sequence). Trimming removed 6 bases from V and 0 bases from J, with 15 bases in between. The CDR3 DNA sequence: TGCAGTGCCCAACCGGGGCCGAGCTCTGGGGCCAACGTCCTGACTTTC. It specifies CSAQPGPSSGANVLTF.

This clonotype has a handful of counts. The chain has TRBV6-2 or TRBV6-3 and TRBJ1-2, with D unclear. From germline, CDR1 is MNHEY and CDR2 SVGEGT. The CDR3 is made up of 12 amino acids. Trimming stripped 2 bases from V and 4 bases from J, with 5 bases between. CDR3 sequence reads: CASSYKVYGYTF. CDR3 sequence (DNA): TGTGCCAGCAGTTACAAGGTCTATGGCTACACCTTC.

The DNA of the CDR3 is TGTGCCAGCAGCCCGTGGACAGGGGGGAACACTGAAGCTTTCTTT. It specifies CASSPWTGGNTEAFF. V and J are TRBV7-2 and TRBJ1-1, with 10 bases fitting TRBD1. The junction had 4 bases not matched to a gene; V was cut back by 5 bases and J by 1 base. The CDR3 contains 15 residues. Per the germline V gene, CDR1 is SGHTA and CDR2 is FQGNSA.